What follows are 18 T cell receptor beta chains derived from one specimen sequenced in a study of control samples from healthy donors and cancer patients (TCRdb year 2020). The library was prepared using the immunoSEQ multiplex PCR assay. In its TCRdb copy, this immuneACCESS table keeps in-frame sequences only and misses some clones. Where compared with another copy, unresolved V genes explain less than half of these, and the others have no known cause. The sample data list about 70,000 clones, and approximately 94% of these were observed just once. The ten largest make up roughly 3% of the sample. Specimen: blood. The receptors were sampled from a woman in her 30s in good health.

The chain uses TRBV7-8 and TRBJ2-2, with D hard to call. This CDR3 is 15 amino acids long. V was pared by 5 bases and J by 3 bases, with 13 bases between. The V gene's germline CDR1 is SGHVS and CDR2 FQNEAQ. The CDR3 DNA sequence: TGTGCCAGCAGCCCACGACGTGGTTACACCGGGGAGCTGTTTTTT. It encodes CASSPRRGYTGELFF.

CDR3 residues: CASSPYSGIGSPLHF. CDR3 nucleotides: TGTGCCAGCAGCCCCTACAGTGGAATAGGTTCACCCCTCCACTTT. The gene calls are TRBV11-3 and TRBJ1-6; D is uncertain. Trimming took 5 bases from V and 9 from J, leaving 17 bases between them. The CDR3 has 15 residues. CDR1 and CDR2 (germline): SGHNT, YENEEA.

J is TRBJ1-2 and V is TRBV5-1, with D hard to call. Between the trimmed V and J ends, which lost 2 bases and 8 bases, there was a span of 13 bases. Germline V gives CDR1 SGHRS, CDR2 YFSETQ. The CDR3 contains 13 residues. CDR3 residues: CASSLSLTEGYTF. CDR3 DNA sequence: TGCGCCAGCAGCTTATCCCTAACGGAGGGCTACACCTTC.

The rearrangement uses TRBV14 and TRBJ1-2; tentatively, D is TRBD1 (6 bases). The CDR3 sequence is 12 residues long. V lost 8 bases to trimming and J lost 6 bases, with 13 bases between them. The germline gives CDR1 SGHDN, CDR2 FVKESK. The CDR3: CASRRGGHGYTF. The CDR3 DNA is TGTGCCAGCCGCCGGGGGGGGCATGGCTACACCTTC.

The chain is built from TRBV2 and TRBJ2-7; D uncertain. Germline values: CDR1 SNHLY, CDR2 FYNNEI. The CDR3 is made up of 13 amino acids. V lost 1 base and J lost 2, with 6 bases in between. Here the CDR3 reads CASSEDRTYEQYV. CDR3 nucleotide sequence: TGTGCCAGCAGTGAAGACAGAACCTACGAGCAGTACGTC.

CDR3 loop: CATEGGDTEETQYF. The CDR3 nucleotides read TGTGCCACCGAGGGGGGGGATACCGAAGAGACCCAGTACTTC. The chain couples TRBV15 to TRBJ2-5, with TRBD2 as a possible D gene (7 bases). Germline-derived CDR1 and CDR2 are LNHNV and YYDKDF (reference sequence). The V end lost 8 bases, the J end lost 3 bases, and 16 bases lay between the germline ends. This CDR3 has 14 amino acids.

The rearrangement uses TRBV7-2 and TRBJ1-4; D not resolved. CDR1 SGHTA and CDR2 FQGNSA come from the germline V gene. Trimming removed 0 bases at V and 3 bases at J, with 5 bases between. The CDR3 totals 14 residues. The CDR3 bases are TGTGCCAGCAGCTTAGCTGGGGCTAATGAAAAACTGTTTTTT. This encodes CASSLAGANEKLFF.

The chain employs TRBV19 and TRBJ1-2, with D perhaps TRBD1 (6 bases). CDR1 is LNHDA, CDR2 SQIVND, per germline (reference sequence). The CDR3 consists of 13 residues. Trimming cost V 5 bases and J 8 bases, with 15 bases left between them. Here the CDR3 DNA reads TGTGCCAGTAGTCCCAGGGGCTACGAAGGCTACACCTTC. Protein product: CASSPRGYEGYTF.

This sequence joins TRBV11-3 and TRBJ1-1, with a tentative D call TRBD1 (5 bases). CDR1 and CDR2 from the germline V gene are SGHNT and YENEEA. Trimming removed 0 bases from V and 6 bases from J, with 8 bases in between. CDR3 size: 13 residues. CDR3 in DNA: TGTGCCAGCAGCTTAGAGTTGGGGCCTGAAGCTTTCTTT. Its translation: CASSLELGPEAFF.

This clone was recorded only once. The chain couples TRBV6-5 to TRBJ1-2, with a possible D match to TRBD1 (5 bases). Germline loops: CDR1 MNHEY, CDR2 SVGAGI. The CDR3 loop spans 14 amino acids. V lost 0 bases and J lost 6, with 11 bases in between. In DNA form, the CDR3 reads TGTGCCAGCAGTTACTCCCGGGGGAAGGATGGCTACACCTTC. Its protein product is CASSYSRGKDGYTF.

The chain employs TRBV7-6 and TRBJ2-3; a possible D gene is TRBD2 (7 bases). The germline gives CDR1 SGHVS, CDR2 FNYEAQ. The CDR3 contains 16 residues. V was trimmed by 5 bases and J by 4 bases, leaving 19 bases between them. The CDR3 loop is CASSPLGGGAADTQYF. The CDR3 region has the DNA TGTGCCAGCAGCCCCCTTGGTGGGGGGGCGGCAGATACGCAGTATTTT.

The CDR3 DNA sequence: TGTGCCAGCAGTTACCTGCAGGGCGGCACTGAAGCTTTCTTT. Encoded protein: CASSYLQGGTEAFF. This rearrangement joins TRBV6-5 to TRBJ1-1, with a possible D match to TRBD1 (5 bases). Germline loops: CDR1 MNHEY, CDR2 SVGAGI. This CDR3 has 14 amino acids. Trimming removed 2 bases at V and 4 bases at J, with 11 bases between.

This sequence joins TRBV30 and TRBJ1-2; D call uncertain. The length of the CDR3 is 12 residues. V gave up 1 base and J gave up 4 bases, with 7 bases separating them. The germline gives CDR1 GTSNPN, CDR2 SVGIG (reference sequence). Written as DNA, the CDR3 is TGTGCCTGGAGTGGGAGTTCCTATGGCTACACCTTC. Translating gives CAWSGSSYGYTF.

The V and J genes are TRBV5-5 and TRBJ2-7, with D possibly being TRBD1 (5 bases). CDR1 is SGHKS and CDR2 is YYEKEE in the germline V gene (reference sequence). V shed 2 bases and J shed 5 bases, with 14 bases lying between them. The CDR3 contains 14 residues. The CDR3, as DNA: TGTGCCAGCAGCTTCGGACACCACACCCACGAGCAGTACGTC. This translates into CASSFGHHTHEQYV.

The J gene is TRBJ2-3, the V gene TRBV2, with D tentatively TRBD2 (7 bases). V lost 11 bases and J lost 6, with 21 bases in between. The CDR3 length is 14 residues. Germline V gene data show CDR1 as SNHLY and CDR2 as FYNNEI. The CDR3 loop is CAGGLGGRLDTQYF. CDR3 DNA sequence: TGTGCCGGCGGCCTGGGGGGGCGCTTGGATACGCAGTATTTT.

The chain has TRBV7-3 and TRBJ2-1; 11 bases match TRBD1. Germline loops: CDR1 SGHTA, CDR2 FQGTGA. This CDR3 comprises 15 residues. The J segment lost 9 bases and the V segment lost 4 bases, leaving 8 bases of the junction unmatched. CDR3 bases: TGTGCCAGCAGCTACGGGACAGGGGGACTGAGTGAGCAGTTCTTC. Its translation: CASSYGTGGLSEQFF.

This chain links TRBV27 with TRBJ2-5; D gene unclear. Germline V CDR1 and CDR2: MNHEY, SMNVEV (reference sequence). V was trimmed by 1 base and J by 5 bases, leaving 8 bases between them. The CDR3 consists of 13 residues. CDR3 residues: CASSLYPGETQYF. For the CDR3, the DNA is TGTGCCAGCAGTTTATATCCTGGGGAGACCCAGTACTTC.

The chain uses TRBV6-1 and TRBJ2-7; 9 bases agree with TRBD1. Germline CDR1 reads MNHNS; CDR2 reads SASEGT. The CDR3 contains 17 residues. V shed 2 bases and J 2 bases; nucleotides not matched to a gene: 10. CDR3: CASSERSLGQGPYEQYV. In nucleotides, the CDR3 is TGTGCCAGCAGTGAAAGGAGCTTAGGACAGGGGCCCTACGAGCAGTACGTC.